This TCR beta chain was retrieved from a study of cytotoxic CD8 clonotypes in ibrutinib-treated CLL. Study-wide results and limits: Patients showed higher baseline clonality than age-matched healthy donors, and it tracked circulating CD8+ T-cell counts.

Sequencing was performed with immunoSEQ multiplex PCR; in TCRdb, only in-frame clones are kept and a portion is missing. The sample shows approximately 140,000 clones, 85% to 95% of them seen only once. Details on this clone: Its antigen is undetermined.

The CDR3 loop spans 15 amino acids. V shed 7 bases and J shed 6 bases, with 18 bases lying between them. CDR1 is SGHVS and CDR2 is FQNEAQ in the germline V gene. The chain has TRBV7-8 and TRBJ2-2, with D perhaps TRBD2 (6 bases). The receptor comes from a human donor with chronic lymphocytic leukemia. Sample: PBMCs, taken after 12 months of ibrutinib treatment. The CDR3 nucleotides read TGTGCCAGCAACCACCGGGTGCCGGGGGCCGGGGAGCTGTTTTTT. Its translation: CASNHRVPGAGELFF.